This T cell receptor (beta chain) was found in a study of neurological immune-mediated disorders. Synthesis of cDNA was accomplished via 5'RACE employing 10-nucleotide random UMIs. TCRdb recomputed calls from the 5' RACE reads with MiXCR, one row per CDR3 protein. The sample records some 27,000 distinct CDR3 sequences, 20% to 25% being singletons. Many counts were recorded for this clonotype. The CDR3 totals 15 residues. Germline values: CDR1 ENHRY, CDR2 SYGVKD. With 2 bases removed from V and 6 bases from J, the gap between germline ends came to 17 bases. The material sequenced was CD4+ T cells from blood. The chain carries TRBV10-3 and TRBJ2-7, with unresolved D. The clonotype was recovered from a man aged 50 to 60 with HTLV-1-associated myelopathy (HAM/TSP). For the CDR3, the DNA is TGTGCCATCAGTGAGAATTTCCGGGCCGGCACCGAGCAGTACTTC. Protein sequence: CAISENFRAGTEQYF.